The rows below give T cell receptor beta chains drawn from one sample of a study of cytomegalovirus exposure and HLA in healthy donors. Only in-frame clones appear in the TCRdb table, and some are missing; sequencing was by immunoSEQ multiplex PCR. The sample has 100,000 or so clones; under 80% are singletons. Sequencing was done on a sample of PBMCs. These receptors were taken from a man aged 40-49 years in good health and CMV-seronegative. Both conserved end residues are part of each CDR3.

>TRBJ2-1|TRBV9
CASSVGLAANEQFF
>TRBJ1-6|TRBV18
CASSPRTVTDNSPLHF
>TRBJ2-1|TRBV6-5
CASSLGEGDEQFF
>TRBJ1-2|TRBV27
CASSPRTGYGYTF
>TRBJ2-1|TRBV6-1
CASIDYSYNEQFF
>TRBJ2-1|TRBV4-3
CASSQDSGGYNEQFF
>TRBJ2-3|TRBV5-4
CASSLNGGSTDTQYF
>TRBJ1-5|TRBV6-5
CASSYAGQGSNQPQHF
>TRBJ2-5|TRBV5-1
CASSLAGARGGQETQYF
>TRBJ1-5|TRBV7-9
CASSPGRVNQPQHF
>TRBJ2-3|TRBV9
CASSAPGTLGAHTQYF
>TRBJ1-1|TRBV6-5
CASSNAVDTEAFF
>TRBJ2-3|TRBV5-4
CASSLASGAGTDTQYF
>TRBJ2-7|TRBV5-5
CASSLASYEQYF
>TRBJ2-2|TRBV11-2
CASSNSGGAATGELFF
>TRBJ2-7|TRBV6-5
CASSYGDRGPHEQYF
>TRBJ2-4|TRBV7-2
CASSPGHYRNIQYF
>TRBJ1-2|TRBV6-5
CASSGVYGYTF
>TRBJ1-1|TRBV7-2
CASSYYYTNTEAFF
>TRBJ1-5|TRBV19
CASRYSNQPQHF
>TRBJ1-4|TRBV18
CASSPLGQNREKLFF
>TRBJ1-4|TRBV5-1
CASRAGPTTNEKLFF
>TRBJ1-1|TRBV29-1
CSVVTPRAHTEAFF
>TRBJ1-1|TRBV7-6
CASSPWTATNTEAFF
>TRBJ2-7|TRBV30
CAWSVFVGAYEQYF
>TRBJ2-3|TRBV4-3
CASSQQRGGWNTDTQYF
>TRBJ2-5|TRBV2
CASSEGDRAQETQYF
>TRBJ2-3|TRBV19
CATTAGTDTQYF
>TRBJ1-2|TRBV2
CASSERTDIYLVPPVDGYTF
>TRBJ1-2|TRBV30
CAWSPTYGYTF
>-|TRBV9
CASSVGRVYNEQFF
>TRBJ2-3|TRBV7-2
CASSPWKGAHTDTQYF
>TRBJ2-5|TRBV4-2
CASSGIRGGLQETQYF
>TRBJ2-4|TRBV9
CASSPQTGTGGNIQYF
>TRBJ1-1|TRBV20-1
CSNYRGTEAFF
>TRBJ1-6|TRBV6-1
CASSEMVPSSYNSPLHF
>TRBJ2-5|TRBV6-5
CASSSDRGVGETQYF
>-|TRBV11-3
CASSRGTGQLEQYF
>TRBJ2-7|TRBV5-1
CASSLRGDPYEQYF
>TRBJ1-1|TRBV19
CASSAAGGHNTEAFF
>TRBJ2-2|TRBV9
CASSTGSRGQRLDGELFF
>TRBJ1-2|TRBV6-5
CASSYSRIRVASGYTF
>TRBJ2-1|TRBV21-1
CASSTLTPGTSGGYNEQFF
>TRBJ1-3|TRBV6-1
CASAVDRGSDTIYF
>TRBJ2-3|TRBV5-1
CASSQLAGGSVASTDTQYF
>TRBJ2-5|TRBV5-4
CASSTPSGAKETQYF
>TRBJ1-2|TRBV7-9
CASSFDTSYGYTF
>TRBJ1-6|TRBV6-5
CASSYIRGSGSPLHF
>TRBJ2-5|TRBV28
CASSSTGAGETQYF
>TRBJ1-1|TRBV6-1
CASSRQANTEAFF
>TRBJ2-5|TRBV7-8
CASSSATGAGETQYF
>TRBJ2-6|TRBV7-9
CASSWDRVLTGANVLTF